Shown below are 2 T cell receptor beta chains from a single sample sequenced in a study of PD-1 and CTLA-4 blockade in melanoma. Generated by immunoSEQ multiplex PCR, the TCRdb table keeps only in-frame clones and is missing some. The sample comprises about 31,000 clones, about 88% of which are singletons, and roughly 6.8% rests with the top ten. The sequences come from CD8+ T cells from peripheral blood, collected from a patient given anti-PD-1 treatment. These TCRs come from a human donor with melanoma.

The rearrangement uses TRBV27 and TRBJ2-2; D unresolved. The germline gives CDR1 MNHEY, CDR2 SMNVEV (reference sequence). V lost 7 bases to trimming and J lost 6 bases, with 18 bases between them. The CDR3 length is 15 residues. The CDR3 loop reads CASTSLDRVPGELFF. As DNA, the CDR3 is TGTGCCAGCACTTCCCTGGACCGGGTACCCGGGGAGCTGTTTTTT.

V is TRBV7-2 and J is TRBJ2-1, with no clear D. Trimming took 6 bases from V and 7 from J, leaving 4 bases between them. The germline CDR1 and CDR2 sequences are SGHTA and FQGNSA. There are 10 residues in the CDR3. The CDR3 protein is CASSWNEQFF. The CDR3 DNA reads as TGTGCCAGCAGTTGGAATGAGCAGTTCTTC. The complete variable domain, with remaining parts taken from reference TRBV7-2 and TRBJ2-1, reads GAGVSQSPSNKVTEKGKDVELRCDPISGHTALYWYRQSLGQGLEFLIYFQGNSAPDKSGLPSDRFSAERTGGSVSTLTIQRTQQEDSAVYLCASSWNEQFFGPGTRLTVL.